This passage covers 27 T cell receptor beta chains from one sample sequenced in a study of blood T cell repertoires in COVID-19. Data came from immunoSEQ multiplex PCR; TCRdb stores just in-frame clones and leaves some out. The sample contains about 200,000 clones, approximately 87% of which appear only once. The sequencing input was peripheral blood. The receptors come from a woman aged 70-85 years with acute or convalescent COVID-19.

This clone was counted only a few times. The chain combines TRBV10-1 with TRBJ2-1; 7 bases map to TRBD1. The CDR3 runs 15 residues. Trimming removed 6 bases from V and 2 bases from J; junction bases left unmatched: 7. From germline, CDR1 is WNHNN and CDR2 SYGVQD (reference sequence). The CDR3 is CASSETGEPYNEQFF. CDR3 coding DNA: TGCGCCAGCAGCGAAACAGGGGAACCCTACAATGAGCAGTTCTTC.

This clone has a single count. V usage is TRBV3-1 (or the pseudogene TRBV3-2) and J usage is TRBJ2-6; maybe TRBD1 (6 bases). Germline-derived CDR1 and CDR2 are LGHDT and YNNKEL (reference sequence). The CDR3 runs 18 residues. V shed 0 bases and J shed 1 base, with 13 bases lying between them. Here the CDR3 reads CASSQEGTSRSGANVLTF. In DNA, the CDR3 is TGTGCCAGCAGCCAAGAAGGGACATCTAGGTCTGGGGCCAACGTCCTGACTTTC.

V gene TRBV19 combines with J gene TRBJ2-2; D is possibly TRBD1 (6 bases). V dropped 4 bases and J dropped 6 bases, with 18 bases sitting between them. The CDR3 covers 16 residues. CDR1 is LNHDA, CDR2 SQIVND, per germline (reference sequence). The CDR3 DNA reads TGTGCCAGTAGTAGGGGATGGGCAGGGGTCGCCGGGGAGCTGTTTTTT. Translated, it gives CASSRGWAGVAGELFF.

This clone was seen once. J is TRBJ2-3 and V is TRBV3-1 (or the pseudogene TRBV3-2); 9 bases match TRBD2. Per germline, CDR1 LGHDT and CDR2 YNNKEL (reference sequence). The CDR3 has 18 residues. V was pared by 5 bases and J by 0 bases, with 12 bases of the junction left unmatched. The CDR3 DNA reads as TGTGCCAGCAGCTTGGGACTAGCAAGCCTCTCTAGCACAGATACGCAGTATTTT. Translation: CASSLGLASLSSTDTQYF.

The rearrangement links TRBV12-5 to TRBJ2-2; a weak D match, TRBD2 (7 bases). The germline V gene encodes CDR1 LGHNT and CDR2 FRNRAP. V gave up 7 bases and J gave up 5 bases, with 17 bases separating them. There are 15 residues in the CDR3. The CDR3 sequence: CASVAPRGATGELFF. CDR3 sequence (DNA): TGTGCTAGTGTTGCCCCCCGGGGGGCGACCGGGGAGCTGTTTTTT.

This clone has just a few counts. The gene calls are TRBV4-1 and TRBJ2-1; D might be TRBD2 (5 bases). The germline gives CDR1 MGHRA, CDR2 YSYEKL. The CDR3 has 12 residues. The V end lost 5 bases, the J end lost 7 bases, and 9 bases lay between the germline ends. CDR3 loop: CASSGSGNEQFF. The CDR3 DNA reads TGCGCCAGCAGCGGGAGTGGGAATGAGCAGTTCTTC.

This clone is a singleton in its sample. The chain is built from TRBV12-3 or TRBV12-4 and TRBJ2-5; TRBD1 matches at 9 bases. J gave up 5 bases and V 5 bases, and 3 bases lay outside the gene matches. This CDR3 is 13 amino acids long. In DNA, the CDR3 is TGTGCCAGCAGTGCCGGGACAGGGGAGACCCAGTACTTC. Its protein product is CASSAGTGETQYF.

The chain employs TRBV5-6 and TRBJ2-5, with 11 bases aligning to TRBD1. V trimming: 4 bases; J trimming: 5 bases; junction bases outside the gene matches: 10. Germline V gives CDR1 SGHDT, CDR2 YYEEEE. The CDR3 has 16 residues. The CDR3 DNA is TGTGCCAGCAGCAACATGGGACAGGGGGATTTCGAGACCCAGTACTTC. Translated, it gives CASSNMGQGDFETQYF.

The chain joins TRBV5-1 to TRBJ1-2; 7 positions agree with TRBD1. CDR1 and CDR2 from the germline V gene are SGHRS and YFSETQ. Losses at the gene ends were 4 bases for V and 0 bases for J; bases not matched to a gene: 12. The CDR3 consists of 17 residues. CDR3 protein: CASSPATGLSSNYGYTF. In DNA, the CDR3 is TGCGCCAGCAGCCCTGCGACAGGGTTGAGTTCTAACTATGGCTACACCTTC.

The gene calls are TRBV19 and TRBJ2-1; the match to TRBD2 covers 12 bases. Trimming at V came to 5 bases and at J to 5 bases, leaving 7 bases not matched to a gene. Looked up from germline, CDR1 is LNHDA and CDR2 is SQIVND (reference sequence). The CDR3 totals 16 residues. The CDR3: CASSGGLAGNHNEQFF. The CDR3 bases are TGTGCCAGTAGTGGAGGACTAGCGGGGAATCACAATGAGCAGTTCTTC.

This chain connects TRBV6-6 to TRBJ2-3; 8 positions agree with TRBD2. CDR1 and CDR2 from the germline V gene are MNHNY and SVGAGI (reference sequence). The CDR3 is 14 amino acids. Trimming removed 6 bases from V and 0 bases from J; junction bases left unmatched: 2. CDR3 DNA sequence: TGTGCCAGCAGATCGGGGGGGAGCACAGATACGCAGTATTTT. It codes for CASRSGGSTDTQYF.

The CDR3 bases are TGTGCCAGCAGTTTATCCCCTCTGGGCTTTGACAATCAGCCCCAGCATTTT. Translating gives CASSLSPLGFDNQPQHF. The chain couples TRBV28 to TRBJ1-5; no clear D. The germline V and J ends were trimmed by 1 base and 3 bases, with 16 bases remaining between them. This CDR3 has 17 residues. Germline V gives CDR1 MDHEN, CDR2 SYDVKM.

The V call is TRBV11-3, the J call TRBJ2-7; 7 nucleotides align to TRBD1. This CDR3 region has 17 residues. The V segment lost 1 base and the J segment 5 bases; nucleotides outside the gene matches: 14. Germline loops: CDR1 SGHNT, CDR2 YENEEA. The CDR3 loop is CASSLGSPDRRRNEQYF. CDR3 DNA sequence: TGTGCCAGCAGCTTAGGATCCCCGGACAGGCGAAGGAACGAGCAGTACTTC.

This chain connects TRBV6-5 to TRBJ1-5, with 7 positions matching TRBD1. Germline CDR1 is MNHEY and CDR2 is SVGAGI. With V trimmed by 0 bases and J by 5 bases, 4 bases remained unmatched. The CDR3 spans 15 residues. CDR3 DNA sequence: TGTGCCAGCAGTTACTCGACAGGGAAACATCAGCCCCAGCATTTT. Residues: CASSYSTGKHQPQHF.

The chain couples TRBV19 to TRBJ2-1; tentatively, D is TRBD1 (5 bases). The CDR3 is made up of 13 amino acids. The V end lost 6 bases, the J end lost 7 bases, and 13 bases lay between the germline ends. Germline assignment: CDR1 LNHDA and CDR2 SQIVND (reference sequence). The CDR3 DNA follows: TGTGCCAGTAGAGAACGGACATATAATGAGCAGTTCTTC. Amino acid sequence: CASRERTYNEQFF.

The chain recombines TRBV7-9 with TRBJ2-3, with D perhaps matching TRBD2 (6 bases). There are 15 residues in the CDR3. Trimming took off 1 base at V and 1 base at J, with 9 bases between the two ends. The germline gives CDR1 SEHNR, CDR2 FQNEAQ (reference sequence). The DNA of the CDR3 is TGTGCCAGCAGCTTAGTTAGCGGACGCACAGATACGCAGTATTTT. Translation gives CASSLVSGRTDTQYF.

The chain joins TRBV18 to TRBJ1-1, with D maybe TRBD1 (5 bases). The V end lost 0 bases, the J end lost 1 base, and 12 bases lay between the germline ends. Per germline, CDR1 KGHSH and CDR2 LQKENI. This CDR3 has 16 amino acids. The CDR3 nucleotides read TGTGCCAGCTCACCACCGAGGGGCGGGGGGAACACTGAAGCTTTCTTT. Protein sequence: CASSPPRGGGNTEAFF.

This rearrangement joins TRBV3-1 (or the pseudogene TRBV3-2) to TRBJ2-2, with 15 bases that match TRBD2. The CDR3 totals 17 residues. The trim removed 4 bases at V and 1 base at J, leaving 1 base unmatched. Germline V gene sequence: CDR1 LGHDT, CDR2 YNNKEL (reference sequence). The CDR3 DNA follows: TGTGCCAGCAGCCGGGGACTAGCGGGAGGGAACACCGGGGAGCTGTTTTTT. Residues: CASSRGLAGGNTGELFF.

The chain uses TRBV5-1 and TRBJ2-5; 13 bases are a match to TRBD2. This CDR3 has 16 residues. The junction had 2 bases not matched to a gene; V was cut back by 1 base and J by 2 bases. Germline CDR1 and CDR2: SGHRS and YFSETQ. The chain's CDR3 is CASSLLGLAGQETQYF. The CDR3 region has the DNA TGCGCCAGCAGCTTGCTGGGACTAGCGGGACAAGAGACCCAGTACTTC.

The chain uses TRBV24-1 and TRBJ2-1, with D possibly TRBD2 on 5 matching bases. CDR1 is KGHDR and CDR2 is SFDVKD in the germline V gene. The CDR3 consists of 13 residues. Trimming took 5 bases from V and 3 from J, leaving 7 bases between them. CDR3 bases: TGTGCCACCAGTGGGACTCTCTACAATGAGCAGTTCTTC. Residues: CATSGTLYNEQFF.

The chain employs TRBV27 and TRBJ1-2, with TRBD1 matching 7 bases. The CDR3 consists of 16 residues. Germline CDR1 is MNHEY and CDR2 is SMNVEV (reference sequence). With 5 bases clipped from V and 0 bases from J, the junction kept 9 bases outside the gene matches. Here the CDR3 DNA reads TGTGCCAGCAGTCGATCCGGGACAGCTCCTAACTATGGCTACACCTTC. Encoded protein: CASSRSGTAPNYGYTF.

The V and J genes are TRBV11-1 and TRBJ2-1, with D possibly matching TRBD1 (6 bases). CDR3 length equals 15 residues. Trimming took 0 bases from V and 7 from J, leaving 13 bases between them. The V gene's germline CDR1 is SGHAT and CDR2 FQDESV (reference sequence). The CDR3 DNA reads TGTGCCAGCAGCTTAGCGGGGGCTCTAGAGAATGAGCAGTTCTTC. It is translated as CASSLAGALENEQFF. The full variable domain, its missing parts supplied by reference TRBV11-1 and TRBJ2-1, is EAEVAQSPRYKITEKSQAVAFWCDPISGHATLYWYRQILGQGPELLVQFQDESVVDDSQLPKDRFSAERLKGVDSTLKIQPAELGDSAMYLCASSLAGALENEQFFGPGTRLTVL.

The V gene is TRBV5-1, the J gene TRBJ1-6, with a weak D call TRBD1 (5 bases). V shed 0 bases and J shed 7 bases, with 14 bases lying between them. The CDR3 is 16 amino acids. The germline V gene encodes CDR1 SGHRS and CDR2 YFSETQ. This CDR3 is CASSLAGGSANSPLHF. As DNA, the CDR3 is TGCGCCAGCAGCTTGGCCGGGGGTTCGGCAAATTCACCCCTCCACTTT.

This clone has only a few counts. The gene calls are TRBV19 and TRBJ2-6, with D hard to call. CDR1 and CDR2 (germline): LNHDA, SQIVND (reference sequence). Deletions cut 6 bases from V and 2 bases from J, with 14 bases between. The CDR3 runs to 16 residues. DNA of the CDR3: TGTGCCAGTAGACCGTGGGCCGGTCCTGGGGCCAACGTCCTGACTTTC. This translates into CASRPWAGPGANVLTF.

This clone was recorded once. The J gene is TRBJ2-7, the V gene TRBV9, with D possibly being TRBD1 (5 bases). V dropped 0 bases and J dropped 3 bases, with 10 bases sitting between them. The CDR3 totals 14 residues. Germline V gene lookup returns CDR1 SGDLS and CDR2 YYNGEE. CDR3 sequence: CASSVEPGHYEQYF. Here the CDR3 DNA reads TGTGCCAGCAGCGTAGAACCAGGGCACTACGAGCAGTACTTC.

V and J are TRBV27 and TRBJ2-7, with D possibly matching TRBD1 (6 bases). This CDR3 region has 14 residues. Germline V gives CDR1 MNHEY, CDR2 SMNVEV (reference sequence). Trimming took 9 bases from V and 5 from J, leaving 20 bases between them. CDR3 DNA: TGTGCCAGTAGATCCCAGGGGCGCAGCGACGAGCAGTACTTC. Its protein is CASRSQGRSDEQYF.

The chain combines TRBV7-9 with TRBJ2-5; maybe TRBD2 (5 bases). The ends were cut back, 0 bases at V and 2 bases at J, with 22 bases in the middle. CDR3 length equals 19 residues. Per germline, CDR1 SEHNR and CDR2 FQNEAQ (reference sequence). The CDR3 nucleotides read TGTGCCAGCAGCTTAGCCGCGGGTGGGTACCGGACCGGGCAAGAGACCCAGTACTTC. It yields the protein CASSLAAGGYRTGQETQYF.